This paragraph reports one T cell receptor beta chain. Its antigen is as yet unknown. The sample carries other DNA sequences with the same CDR3. Deletions cut 2 bases from V and 1 base from J, with 0 bases between. The CDR3 contains 12 residues. Germline values: CDR1 SGHTA, CDR2 FQGNSA. This sample's time point: blood 2 weeks post-SBRT. As to treatment: 15 Gy SBRT to primary tumor, nephrectomy 4 weeks later. Clear cell pathology was present in this patient's renal cell carcinoma. This entry comes from a study of radiation and T cells in renal cell carcinoma. About the research overall: Nephrectomy followed 15 Gy stereotactic body radiation by 4 weeks. Findings of the study overall: In blood, top tumor clones expanded by 2 weeks, shrinking by 4. Pretreatment tumor biopsies were lacking, so baseline clonotypes are unknown.

Sequencing used immunoSEQ multiplex PCR; TCRdb keeps in-frame clones, though not all of them. The repertoire includes around 130,000 clones, 75% to 90% of them detected once, and under 2.5% sits in the top ten. The sequenced sample was blood, obtained from a patient whose treatment included radiotherapy and nephrectomy. The rearrangement joins TRBV7-2 to TRBJ1-5; the D is unclear. The TCR comes from a woman between 55 and 75 years old with renal cell carcinoma. The CDR3 nucleotides are TGTGCCAGCAGCTTAAGCAATCAGCCCCAGCATTTT. It codes for CASSLSNQPQHF.